This T cell receptor beta chain was profiled in a study of T cells in Graves' hyperthyroidism and ophthalmopathy. Authors of the study amplified TCR beta CDR3 regions from RNA transcripts. Researchers ran a first-round RT-PCR on the TCR CDR3 using the HTBI primer set. Using its own MiXCR run on the multiplex PCR reads, TCRdb lists one record per CDR3 protein. The data hold fewer than 650,000 distinct CDR3 sequences, with 40% to 50% observed a single time. CDR1 SQVTM and CDR2 ANQGSEA come from the germline V gene. This CDR3 has 14 amino acids. V lost 2 bases and J lost 6; bases outside the gene matches: 5.

V gene TRBV29-1 combines with J gene TRBJ2-5; 11 bases align to TRBD2. This clonotype originated in an adult woman with Graves' disease, either hyperthyroidism or ophthalmopathy (not recorded which). The material sequenced was peripheral blood or thyroid tissue (not recorded which). The CDR3 DNA sequence: TGCAGCGTTGAATCGGGGACTAGCGGACAGACCCAGTACTTC. Translation gives CSVESGTSGQTQYF.